This TCR beta chain came from a study of beta chain features in type 1 diabetes listed by TCRdb under 2018. Describing the broader study: Mean age, gender distribution, total cell number and subset yield were not different between patients and healthy donors. A total of 100 million to 110 million sorted cells were examined across all samples, and a strong correlation was observed between cell number per subset and RNA yield. In the study, TCRB repertoires of sorted circulating CD4+ T cell subsets from recently diagnosed type 1 diabetes patients were compared with those of matched healthy donors. Naive and central memory subsets were obtained from all 30 or so donors, but regulatory and stem cell-like memory subsets were isolated from only 8 patients and roughly 8 healthy donors.

The CDR3 runs 15 amino acids, cysteine and phenylalanine included. CDR3 DNA only is kept here, 45 bases in frame from base 1. The germline V end is reduced by 1 base and the J end by 2 bases; junction bases left unmatched: 4. From the germline V gene (reference sequence), CDR1 is GTSNPN and CDR2 is SVGIG. The investigation overall reported the following: Only small numbers of individuals were included in the HLA sub-analyses, which left unresolved whether HLA type had any influence on TCRB rearrangement. At VDJ recombination sites, type 1 diabetes patients had fewer insertions and more deleted nucleotides, which implies abnormalities in thymic rearrangement. Type 1 diabetes patients showed a moderate but significant shortening of TCRB CDR3 length in all four CD4+ subsets. Naive, central memory and regulatory TCRB repertoires appeared to be more alike among patients than among healthy donors. Because cDNA rather than genomic DNA was sequenced, highly expressing activated cells could have been over-represented, although no difference in activation and CD3 levels was found between groups. Shorter templates might have been favored by PCR, but patient and control samples were amplified and corrected together, so both groups would have been affected equally by any skew.

A single peripheral blood draw of approximately 100 mL on average was collected from each donor into heparinised tubes. Naive, central memory, regulatory and stem cell-like memory CD4+ T cells were sorted on a BD FACSAria II using a panel including CD45RO, CCR7, CD25, CD127, CD95 and CD27. Purity was above 95% for every sorted population. PBMCs were separated immediately by Lymphoprep density gradient centrifugation and were stained directly, without being cultured. Samples were stained and sorted in pairs, with one healthy donor and one patient per experiment, so that batch effects were minimized. The High Capacity cDNA Reverse Transcription Kit was used to reverse transcribe all of the isolated RNA, meaning that expressed TCRB transcripts were what got sequenced. Deep immunoSEQ sequencing was applied to naive, central memory and regulatory T cell samples, giving an average of roughly 3.5 million total reads per sample. Sorted cells were lysed in RLT buffer and RNA was extracted with DNase-treated RNeasy Micro or Mini kits, depending on cell number. To prevent cross-contamination, every cell subset was processed on its own, while patient and healthy donor samples were processed together. TCRB sequences were amplified from cDNA with the immunoSEQ multiplex PCR, producing 87-bp fragments spanning the CDR3 region. Sequencing of the amplicons was performed on the Illumina HiSeq platform. On the study's bioinformatics: PCR bias was computationally corrected using synthetic template baselines, reads within Hamming distance 2 were collapsed, and singletons that could not be merged were discarded. Reads were aligned against IMGT so that V, D and J genes, CDR3 length and insertions or deletions at six rearrangement sites could be assigned. Within each subset, clonotype counts were normalized to sorted cell number, after which true diversity and Gini coefficients were computed with the tcR R package. The overlap coefficient, calculated on TCRB nucleotide sequences, was used to measure repertoire sharing. Out-of-frame TCRB sequences from naive cells were analyzed as a proxy for the pre-selection repertoire. TCRdb holds this immuneACCESS table with in-frame rearrangements only. Some clones are missing; in checked studies, unresolved V genes explain under half, and the rest has no known cause. V, J and clone size were drawn from that table, and D and trimming were deduced from the DNA. The sample profile shows over 120,000 clones; about 10% of them were found once. The leading ten clones occupy 1.3% of the sample.

For this clone: There is no known antigen for this receptor. There are no base qualities to consult, and no much larger clone falls within one base.

The V gene is TRBV30 and the J gene is TRBJ1-3; 8 of the junction bases match TRBD1. This receptor was identified in a man between 18 and 29 years old in good health. Sequenced: naive CD4+ T cells from blood. The sample's cell subset or site label, in plain terms: true naive CD4+ T cells. The CDR3 loop reads CAWSDIQGAGNTIYF. The sequence in DNA is TGTGCCTGGAGTGATATACAGGGGGCTGGAAACACCATATATTTT.